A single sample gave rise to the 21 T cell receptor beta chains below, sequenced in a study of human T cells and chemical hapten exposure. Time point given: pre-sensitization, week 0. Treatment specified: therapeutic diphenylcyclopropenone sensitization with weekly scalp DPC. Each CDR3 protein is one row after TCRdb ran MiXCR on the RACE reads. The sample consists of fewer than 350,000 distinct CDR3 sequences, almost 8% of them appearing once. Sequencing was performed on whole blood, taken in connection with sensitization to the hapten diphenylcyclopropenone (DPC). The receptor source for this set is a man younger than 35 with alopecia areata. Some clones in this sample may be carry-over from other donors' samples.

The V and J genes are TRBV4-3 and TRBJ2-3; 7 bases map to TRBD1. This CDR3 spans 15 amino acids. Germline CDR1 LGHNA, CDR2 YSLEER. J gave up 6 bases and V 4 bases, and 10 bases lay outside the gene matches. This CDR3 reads CASSPRTGPADTQYF. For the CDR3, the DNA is TGCGCCAGCAGCCCACGGACAGGACCAGCTGATACGCAGTATTTT.

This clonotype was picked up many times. The DNA for the CDR3 is TGTGCCAGCAACTCGGGAGGGGCCGGCTCTGGCACTGAAGCTTTCTTT. It is translated as CASNSGGAGSGTEAFF. The chain joins TRBV28 to TRBJ1-1, with a tentative D call TRBD1 (5 bases). Per germline, CDR1 MDHEN and CDR2 SYDVKM. The CDR3 runs to 16 residues. The ends were cut back, 7 bases at V and 4 bases at J, with 22 bases in the middle. Drawing the rest from reference TRBV28 and TRBJ1-1, the complete variable domain is DVKVTQSSRYLVKRTGEKVFLECVQDMDHENMFWYRQDPGLGLRLIYFSYDVKMKEKGDIPEGYSVSREKKERFSLILESASTNQTSMYLCASNSGGAGSGTEAFFGQGTRLTVV.

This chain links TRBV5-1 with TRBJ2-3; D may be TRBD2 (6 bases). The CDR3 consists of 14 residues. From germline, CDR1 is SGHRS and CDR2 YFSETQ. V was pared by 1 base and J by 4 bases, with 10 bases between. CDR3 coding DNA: TGCGCCAGCAGCTTGATAGGGGAGGCAGATACGCAGTATTTT. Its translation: CASSLIGEADTQYF. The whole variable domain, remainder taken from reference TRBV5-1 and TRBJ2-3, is KAGVTQTPRYLIKTRGQQVTLSCSPISGHRSVSWYQQTPGQGLQFLFEYFSETQRNKGNFPGRFSGRQFSNSRSEMNVSTLELGDSALYLCASSLIGEADTQYFGPGTRLTVL.

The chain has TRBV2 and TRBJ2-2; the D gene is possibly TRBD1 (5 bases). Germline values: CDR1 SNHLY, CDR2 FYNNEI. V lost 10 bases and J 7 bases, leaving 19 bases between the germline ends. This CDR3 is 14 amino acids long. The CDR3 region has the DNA TGTGCCACCTCGCTGGGGCGAATAGGCGGGGAGCTGTTTTTT. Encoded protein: CATSLGRIGGELFF.

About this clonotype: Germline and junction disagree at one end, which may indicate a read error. In nucleotides, the CDR3 is TGTGCCAGCAGCGGTGGCAGGGCACAAGAGACCCACTACTTC. Amino acid sequence: CASSGGRAQETHYF. The rearrangement joins TRBV7-9 to TRBJ2-5; possible D gene TRBD1, 5 bases. Germline V CDR1 and CDR2: SEHNR, FQNEAQ (reference sequence). The CDR3 contains 14 residues.

The CDR3 nucleotides read TGTGCCAGCAGTTTACTGGGGGTCGAAGTAAATGAGCAGTTCTTC. Translating gives CASSLLGVEVNEQFF. The gene calls are TRBV27 and TRBJ2-1; perhaps D is TRBD1 or TRBD2 (5 bases each). In germline, CDR1 is MNHEY, CDR2 SMNVEV (reference sequence). The CDR3 loop spans 15 amino acids. V lost 2 bases and J lost 7, with 15 bases in between.

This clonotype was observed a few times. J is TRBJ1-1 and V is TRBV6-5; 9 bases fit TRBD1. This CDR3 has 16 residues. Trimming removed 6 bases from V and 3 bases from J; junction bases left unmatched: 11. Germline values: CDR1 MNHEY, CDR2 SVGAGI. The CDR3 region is CASRPLDRGKDTEAFF. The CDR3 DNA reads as TGTGCCAGCAGGCCCTTGGACAGGGGTAAGGACACTGAAGCTTTCTTT.

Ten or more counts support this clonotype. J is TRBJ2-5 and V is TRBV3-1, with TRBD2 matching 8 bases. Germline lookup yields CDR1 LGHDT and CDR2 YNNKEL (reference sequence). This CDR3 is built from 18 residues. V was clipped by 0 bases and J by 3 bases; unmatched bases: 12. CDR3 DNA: TGTGCCAGCAGCCAAGAAGGACTAGCATTAAGAGGAGAAGAGACCCAGTACTTC. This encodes CASSQEGLALRGEETQYF.

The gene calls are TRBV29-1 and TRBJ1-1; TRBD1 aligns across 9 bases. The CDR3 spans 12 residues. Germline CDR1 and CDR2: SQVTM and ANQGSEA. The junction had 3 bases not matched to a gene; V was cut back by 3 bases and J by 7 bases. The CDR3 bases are TGCAGCGTTGAGGGACAGGGTCTTGAAGCTTTCTTT. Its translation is CSVEGQGLEAFF.

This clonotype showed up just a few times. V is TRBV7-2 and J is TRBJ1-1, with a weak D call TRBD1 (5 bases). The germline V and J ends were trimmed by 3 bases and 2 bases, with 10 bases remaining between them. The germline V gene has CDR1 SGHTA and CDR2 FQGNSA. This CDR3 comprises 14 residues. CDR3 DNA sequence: TGTGCCAGCAGCTTGTTAGGGACCAACACTGAAGCTTTCTTT. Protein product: CASSLLGTNTEAFF.

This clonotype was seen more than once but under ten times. The CDR3 DNA is TGTGCCAGCGAGGGACTAGCGGACTACAATGAGCAGTTCTTC. It encodes CASEGLADYNEQFF. This chain joins TRBV28 and TRBJ2-1; TRBD2 agrees at 11 bases. This CDR3 comprises 14 residues. Germline CDR1 and CDR2: MDHEN and SYDVKM. V was clipped by 8 bases and J by 3 bases; unmatched bases: 3.

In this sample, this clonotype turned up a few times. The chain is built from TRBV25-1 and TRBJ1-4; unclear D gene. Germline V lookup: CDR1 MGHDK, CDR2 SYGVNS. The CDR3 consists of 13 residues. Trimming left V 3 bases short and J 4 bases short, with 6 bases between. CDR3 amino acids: CASSDKVNEKLFF. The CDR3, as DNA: TGTGCCAGCAGTGATAAGGTTAATGAAAAACTGTTTTTT.

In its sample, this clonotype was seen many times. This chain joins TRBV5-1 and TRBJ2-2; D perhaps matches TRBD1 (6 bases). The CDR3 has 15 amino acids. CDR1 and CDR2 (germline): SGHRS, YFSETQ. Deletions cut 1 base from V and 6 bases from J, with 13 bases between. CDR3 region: CASSLKTGKAGELFF. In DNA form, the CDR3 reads TGCGCCAGCAGCTTGAAAACAGGGAAGGCCGGGGAGCTGTTTTTT.

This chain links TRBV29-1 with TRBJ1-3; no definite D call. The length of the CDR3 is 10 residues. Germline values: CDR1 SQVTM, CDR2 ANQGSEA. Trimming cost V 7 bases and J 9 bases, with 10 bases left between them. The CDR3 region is CSAGDGTIYF. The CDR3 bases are TGCAGCGCTGGGGATGGCACCATATATTTT.

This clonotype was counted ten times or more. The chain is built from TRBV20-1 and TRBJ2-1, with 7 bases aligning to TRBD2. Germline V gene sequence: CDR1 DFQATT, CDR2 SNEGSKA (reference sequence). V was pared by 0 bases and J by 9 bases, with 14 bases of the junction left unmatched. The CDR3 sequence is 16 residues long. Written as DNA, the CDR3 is TGCAGTGCTAGAGAGCCTACTAAGGCGGGGGAGGGTGAGCAGTTCTTC. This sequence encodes CSAREPTKAGEGEQFF.

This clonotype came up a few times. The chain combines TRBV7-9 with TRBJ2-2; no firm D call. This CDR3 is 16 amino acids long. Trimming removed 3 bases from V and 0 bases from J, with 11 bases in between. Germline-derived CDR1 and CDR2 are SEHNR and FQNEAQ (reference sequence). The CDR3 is CASSFRLTANTGELFF. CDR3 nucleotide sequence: TGTGCCAGCAGCTTTCGACTCACTGCGAACACCGGGGAGCTGTTTTTT. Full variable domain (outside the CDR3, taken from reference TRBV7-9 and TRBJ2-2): DTGVSQNPRHKITKRGQNVTFRCDPISEHNRLYWYRQTLGQGPEFLTYFQNEAQLEKSRLLSDRFSAERPKGSFSTLEIQRTEQGDSAMYLCASSFRLTANTGELFFGEGSRLTVL.

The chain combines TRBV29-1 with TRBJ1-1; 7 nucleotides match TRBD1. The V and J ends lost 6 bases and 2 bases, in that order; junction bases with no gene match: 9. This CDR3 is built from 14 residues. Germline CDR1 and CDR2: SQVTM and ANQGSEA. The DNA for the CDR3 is TGCAGCGTACGACAGGGCTCGGTCAACACTGAAGCTTTCTTT. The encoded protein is CSVRQGSVNTEAFF.

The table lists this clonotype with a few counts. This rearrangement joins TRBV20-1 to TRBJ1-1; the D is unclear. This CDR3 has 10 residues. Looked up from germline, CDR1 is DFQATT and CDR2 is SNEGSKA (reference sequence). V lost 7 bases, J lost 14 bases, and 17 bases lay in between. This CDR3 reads CSVGKGVRFF. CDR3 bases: TGCAGTGTTGGTAAGGGAGTACGCTTCTTT.

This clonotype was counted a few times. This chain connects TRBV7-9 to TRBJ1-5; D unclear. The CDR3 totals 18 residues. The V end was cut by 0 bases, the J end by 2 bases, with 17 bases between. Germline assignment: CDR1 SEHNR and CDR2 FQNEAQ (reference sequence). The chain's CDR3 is CASSLATPLRGGNQPQHF. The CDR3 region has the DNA TGTGCCAGCAGCTTAGCCACCCCACTCCGGGGTGGCAATCAGCCCCAGCATTTT.

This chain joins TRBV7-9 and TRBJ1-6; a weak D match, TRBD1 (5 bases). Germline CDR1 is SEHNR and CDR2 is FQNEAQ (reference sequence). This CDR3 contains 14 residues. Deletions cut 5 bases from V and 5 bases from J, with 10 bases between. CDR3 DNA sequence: TGTGCCAGCAGCGCGGGACGCGATAATTCACCCCTCCACTTT. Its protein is CASSAGRDNSPLHF.

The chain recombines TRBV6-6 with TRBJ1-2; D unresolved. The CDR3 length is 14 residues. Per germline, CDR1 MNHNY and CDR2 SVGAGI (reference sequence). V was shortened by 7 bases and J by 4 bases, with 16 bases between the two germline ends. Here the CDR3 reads CASTLFGSSYGYTF. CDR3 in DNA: TGTGCCAGCACCCTATTCGGGTCCTCCTATGGCTACACCTTC.